Sequencing of this T cell receptor beta chain was carried out in a study of T cell repertoires in cytomegalovirus infection. Study details: Recently identified HLA-C-restricted CMV epitopes and well-studied HLA-B-restricted CMV epitopes were used by the study. Signatures in public TCR beta sequences pointed to both CMV infection and matching HLA type. Study outcomes and limitations: The ex vivo response was dominated by HLA-C-restricted CMV-specific TCR beta clonotypes. Cumulated frequencies of public TCR beta families served to identify carriers of CMV plus the relevant HLA.

TCRdb re-analysed the reads in MiXCR, keeping a single row per CDR3 protein. Among around 140,000 distinct CDR3 sequences, approximately 30% were seen once, and the ten largest hold around 50%. Trimming removed 2 bases at V and 6 bases at J, with 7 bases between. The CDR3 spans 12 residues. The V gene's germline CDR1 is SEHNR and CDR2 FQNEAQ (reference sequence). Ten or more counts support this clonotype. Its cognate antigen is unknown. V usage is TRBV7-9 and J usage is TRBJ1-2; the D gene is possibly TRBD1 (5 bases). This TCR came from a human donor in good health (CMV status not recorded). Some clones in this sample may be carry-over from other donors' samples. Here the sequenced sample was CD8+ T cells from cultured PBMCs, taken from culture after CMV antigen stimulation. The CDR3, as DNA: TGTGCCAGCAGCTTAACGGGGGATGGCTACACCTTC. As protein: CASSLTGDGYTF.